One and the same sample provided the 5 T cell receptor beta chains below, sequenced in a study of shared clonotypes between healthy human individuals. Clones were sequenced by immunoSEQ multiplex PCR, and TCRdb holds only the in-frame ones, with some missing. The top ten clones hold 0.045% to 0.07% of a sample with about 600,000 clones, less than 98% of them seen once. The specimen sequenced was naive CD4+ T cells sorted from blood. Subset: CD45RA+ positively selected. The receptors were gathered from a young woman in good health.

The V gene is TRBV7-9, the J gene TRBJ1-1; 8 bases are a match to TRBD1. This CDR3 has 16 residues. After removal of 5 bases from V and 0 bases from J, the junction contained 8 bases not matched to a gene. Germline V lookup: CDR1 SEHNR, CDR2 FQNEAQ (reference sequence). In DNA form, the CDR3 reads TGTGCCAGCAGCCCTGGGACAGGAGGAATGAACACTGAAGCTTTCTTT. Translating it yields CASSPGTGGMNTEAFF.

The chain is built from TRBV28 and TRBJ1-3; the D is unclear. Between the trimmed V and J ends, which lost 1 base and 0 bases, there was a span of 13 bases. In germline, CDR1 is MDHEN, CDR2 SYDVKM. This CDR3 is built from 17 residues. Here the CDR3 DNA reads TGTGCCAGCAGTTTATATGGAAAACTTCACTCTGGAAACACCATATATTTT. As protein: CASSLYGKLHSGNTIYF.

The V gene is TRBV6-5, the J gene TRBJ2-5; 9 bases agree with TRBD2. This CDR3 has 15 residues. Losses at the gene ends were 3 bases for V and 1 base for J; bases not matched to a gene: 3. CDR1 and CDR2 from the germline V gene are MNHEY and SVGAGI. The CDR3 bases are TGTGCCAGCAGTTATGCTAGCGGGATCCAAGAGACCCAGTACTTC. Protein product: CASSYASGIQETQYF.

The V and J genes are TRBV25-1 and TRBJ2-3, with D possibly being TRBD2 (8 bases). There are 17 residues in the CDR3. Germline V gives CDR1 MGHDK, CDR2 SYGVNS. Deletions cut 3 bases from V and 1 base from J, with 17 bases between. Here the CDR3 DNA reads TGTGCCAGCAGTGAGTTCCGTAGCGGGACAGGCACAGATACGCAGTATTTT. Translating gives CASSEFRSGTGTDTQYF.

This chain connects TRBV18 to TRBJ2-1, with 12 nucleotides matching TRBD2. The V segment lost 4 bases and the J segment 7 bases; nucleotides outside the gene matches: 8. The germline gives CDR1 KGHSH, CDR2 LQKENI. The CDR3 length is 16 residues. The CDR3 here is CASSRTLAGGGNEQFF. The CDR3 nucleotides read TGTGCCAGCTCACGAACGCTAGCGGGAGGGGGTAATGAGCAGTTCTTC.